This entry lists 9 T cell receptor beta chains sequenced from one sample in a study of blood T cell repertoires in COVID-19. Generated by immunoSEQ multiplex PCR, the TCRdb table keeps only in-frame clones and is missing some. The repertoire has some 120,000 clones, 70% to 85% of them found once; the top ten carry around 17%. Sequenced: peripheral blood. These receptors all stem from a woman in her 50s with acute or convalescent COVID-19.

This sequence joins TRBV30 and TRBJ2-1; 7 bases match TRBD2. V shed 0 bases and J 3 bases; nucleotides not matched to a gene: 11. The germline V gene encodes CDR1 GTSNPN and CDR2 SVGIG (reference sequence). The CDR3 totals 17 residues. CDR3 sequence (DNA): TGTGCCTGGAGTGTTGTTAGAAGCGGGGTGTTCTACAATGAGCAGTTCTTC. Translating it yields CAWSVVRSGVFYNEQFF.

The CDR3 sequence is CAITQGANNEQFF. The CDR3 DNA follows: TGTGCCATCACACAGGGAGCGAACAATGAGCAGTTCTTC. The rearrangement joins TRBV10-3 to TRBJ2-1; tentatively, D is TRBD1 (6 bases). The ends were cut back, 7 bases at V and 5 bases at J, with 12 bases in the middle. CDR1 and CDR2 from the germline V gene are ENHRY and SYGVKD. This CDR3 has 13 amino acids.

The chain combines TRBV19 with TRBJ2-7; perhaps TRBD1 as D (5 bases). CDR3 length equals 13 residues. Per germline, CDR1 LNHDA and CDR2 SQIVND (reference sequence). Trimming stripped 7 bases from V and 3 bases from J, with 13 bases between. DNA of the CDR3: TGTGCCAGTAAAGCCCCAGGGCACTACGAGCAGTACTTC. Its protein is CASKAPGHYEQYF.

V and J are TRBV3-1 (or the pseudogene TRBV3-2) and TRBJ1-2; weak D call: TRBD1 (5 bases). From germline, CDR1 is LGHDT and CDR2 YNNKEL (reference sequence). This CDR3 is 13 amino acids long. V was cut by 3 bases and J by 6 bases, with 11 bases left in between. CDR3 bases: TGTGCCAGCAGCCATGGGCCAGGGAATGGCTACACCTTC. Translated, it gives CASSHGPGNGYTF.

The chain joins TRBV2 to TRBJ2-3; 9 bases are a match to TRBD1. This CDR3 comprises 16 residues. The ends lost 5 bases at V and 5 bases at J; junction bases unmatched: 11. Per the germline V gene, CDR1 is SNHLY and CDR2 is FYNNEI. This chain's CDR3 is CASSPGTGRGGDTQYF. The DNA for the CDR3 is TGTGCCAGCAGTCCCGGGACAGGGAGGGGGGGAGATACGCAGTATTTT.

J is TRBJ1-2 and V is TRBV7-2; 7 positions agree with TRBD1. CDR1 and CDR2 (germline): SGHTA, FQGNSA. With 5 bases clipped from V and 2 bases from J, the junction kept 5 bases outside the gene matches. The CDR3 is 14 amino acids. CDR3 residues: CASSQGQRNYGYTF. The CDR3, as DNA: TGTGCCAGCAGCCAGGGACAGAGGAACTATGGCTACACCTTC.

The chain couples TRBV15 to TRBJ1-4; D unclear. Germline V gives CDR1 LNHNV, CDR2 YYDKDF (reference sequence). This CDR3 comprises 15 residues. Trimming removed 1 base from V and 8 bases from J, with 14 bases in between. CDR3 region: CATSRVNTLGEKLFF. The CDR3, as DNA: TGTGCCACCAGCAGAGTGAACACCCTCGGGGAAAAACTGTTTTTT.

The genes are TRBV3-1 (or the pseudogene TRBV3-2) and TRBJ2-2; unclear D gene. CDR1 is LGHDT, CDR2 YNNKEL, per germline (reference sequence). V dropped 0 bases and J dropped 6 bases, with 8 bases sitting between them. The CDR3 is made up of 14 amino acids. The CDR3 here is CASSQDIFAGELFF. CDR3 in DNA: TGTGCCAGCAGCCAAGATATCTTCGCCGGGGAGCTGTTTTTT.

The CDR3 is CASSLVPNSYEQYF. Here the CDR3 DNA reads TGTGCCAGCAGCTTAGTTCCTAACTCCTACGAGCAGTACTTC. The rearrangement joins TRBV7-9 to TRBJ2-7; D not resolved. This CDR3 spans 14 amino acids. The V end was cut by 1 base, the J end by 0 bases, with 7 bases between. Germline V gene data show CDR1 as SEHNR and CDR2 as FQNEAQ (reference sequence).